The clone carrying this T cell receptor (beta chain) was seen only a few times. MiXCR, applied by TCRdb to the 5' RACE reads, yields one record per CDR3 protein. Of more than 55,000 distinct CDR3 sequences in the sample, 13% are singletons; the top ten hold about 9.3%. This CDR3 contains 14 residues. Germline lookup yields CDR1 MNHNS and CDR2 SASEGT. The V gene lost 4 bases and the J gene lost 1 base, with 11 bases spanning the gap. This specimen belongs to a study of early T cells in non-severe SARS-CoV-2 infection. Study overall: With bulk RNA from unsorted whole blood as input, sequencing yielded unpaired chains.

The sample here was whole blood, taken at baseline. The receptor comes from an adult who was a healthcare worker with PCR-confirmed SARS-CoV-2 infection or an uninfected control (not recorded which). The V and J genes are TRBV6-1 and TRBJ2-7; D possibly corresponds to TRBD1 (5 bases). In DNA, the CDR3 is TGTGCCAGCAGTGCCGACAGAGTTTCCTACGAGCAGTACTTC. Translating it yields CASSADRVSYEQYF.